This TCR beta chain appears in the sequencing data of a study of human T cells and chemical hapten exposure. This clonotype was counted many times. Time point meaning: pre-sensitization, week 0. Treatment indicated: therapeutic diphenylcyclopropenone sensitization with weekly scalp DPC. CDR1 is MNHEY, CDR2 SVGEGT, per germline. CDR3 size: 15 residues. V was clipped by 2 bases and J by 2 bases, with 10 bases between them. TCRdb itself ran the RACE reads through MiXCR, one entry per CDR3 protein. The repertoire holds some 330,000 distinct CDR3 sequences, roughly 6% seen once, with more than 8% in the top ten.

The TCR was taken from a woman aged 18-29 years with alopecia areata. Some clones in this sample may be carry-over from other donors' samples. This rearrangement joins TRBV6-2 or TRBV6-3 to TRBJ1-5; a weak D match, TRBD1 (5 bases). Specimen: whole blood, collected in connection with sensitization to the hapten diphenylcyclopropenone (DPC). The CDR3 protein is CASSYVGVGNQPQHF. The CDR3 region has the DNA TGTGCCAGCAGTTACGTGGGGGTTGGCAATCAGCCCCAGCATTTT.